This TCR beta chain comes out of a study of cytomegalovirus exposure and HLA in healthy donors. Germline CDR1 reads SGHRS; CDR2 reads YFSETQ. The V end was cut by 0 bases, the J end by 3 bases, with 4 bases between. The CDR3 is 13 amino acids. A multiplex PCR was run with 60 Vbeta primers and 13 Jbeta primers. Sequencing used immunoSEQ multiplex PCR; TCRdb keeps in-frame clones, though not all of them. The sample holds about 100,000 clones. The sequenced material came from PBMCs. The receptor was derived from a man between 50 and 59 years old in good health and CMV-seronegative. V usage is TRBV5-1 and J usage is TRBJ2-1, with unresolved D. DNA of the CDR3: TGCGCCAGCAGCTTGGACAGCTACAATGAGCAGTTCTTC. This translates into CASSLDSYNEQFF.